The clone carrying this T cell receptor (beta chain) was seen a single time. The antigen remains unidentified. This sample was included in a study of cytomegalovirus exposure and HLA in healthy donors. Study results and caveats: Subsequent analysis showed first-cohort TCR clusters tending to co-occur in around 110 validation repertoires. For most TCR sequences rarity was the rule, although some public TCRs occurred in many donors. The authors enumerated roughly 160 TCR beta chains as linked to cytomegalovirus.

Measured with immunoSEQ multiplex PCR; TCRdb has only the in-frame clones, and not every one. This table has 150,000 or so clones, less than 95% appearing once. CDR3 length: 14 amino acids. The junction had 3 bases not matched to a gene; V was cut back by 5 bases and J by 4 bases. Germline CDR1 and CDR2: SGDLS and YYNGEE. The chain employs TRBV9 and TRBJ2-3, with 11 nucleotides matching TRBD2. The source of this sequence is a man between 18 and 35 years old in good health and CMV-seropositive. Material: PBMCs. CDR3 bases: TGTGCCAGCAGTAGTAGCGGGAGGGCAGATACGCAGTATTTT. This gives the protein CASSSSGRADTQYF.